Presented here are 23 T cell receptor beta chains from one specimen sequenced in a study of tumor and adjacent non-tumor tissue in lung cancer. A modified ARM-PCR protocol with three rounds of nested PCR amplified TCRbeta. TCRdb fed the multiplex PCR reads into MiXCR, producing one record per CDR3 protein. The repertoire holds approximately 82,000 distinct CDR3 sequences, with around 76% as singletons. The template was RNA from unsorted bulk tissue. This non-tumor lung sample came from over 3 cm beyond the tumor edge. The sample taken for sequencing was distant non-tumor lung tissue. The receptors come from a man in his 70s with non-small cell lung cancer.

This clonotype was seen ten or more times. The chain employs TRBV20-1 and TRBJ2-1; 9 positions agree with TRBD2. The CDR3 is made up of 13 amino acids. Looked up from germline, CDR1 is DFQATT and CDR2 is SNEGSKA (reference sequence). Trimming cost V 5 bases and J 6 bases; bases outside gene matches: 5. CDR3 amino acids: CSAGQTSGNEQFF. In nucleotides, the CDR3 is TGCAGTGCTGGTCAGACTAGCGGCAATGAGCAGTTCTTC.

The J gene is TRBJ2-7, the V gene TRBV4-1; no clear D. The CDR3 loop spans 12 amino acids. Germline V CDR1 and CDR2: MGHRA, YSYEKL. For the CDR3, the DNA is TGCGTTAGCACCCCCATCTTAAACGAGCAGTACTTC. Translating gives CVSTPILNEQYF.

Notes on this clonotype: A read error is likely, as this CDR3 ends without the conserved phenylalanine or tryptophan. The limits of the CDR3 on the DNA are not certain, so only TCRdb's listed CDR3 is given. V usage is TRBV29-1 and J usage is TRBJ2-5. Per germline, CDR1 SQVTM and CDR2 ANQGSEA. The CDR3 length is 13 residues, termini included. CDR3 in amino acids: CSMAYRFQETHYL.

About this clonotype: No conserved phenylalanine or tryptophan ends this CDR3, so it is likely a read error. CDR3 sequence (DNA): TGTGACAGCAGCACCGGACAGACTCACGTGCAACTGTTTTTA. Protein product: CDSSTGQTHVQLFL. This rearrangement joins TRBV28 to TRBJ1-4; a possible D gene is TRBD1 (6 bases). Germline CDR1 is MDHEN and CDR2 is SYDVKM. The CDR3 contains 14 residues.

To note about this clonotype: Compared with germline, one end of the junction differs, possibly owing to a read error. The chain has TRBV11-2 and TRBJ1-1; no definite D call. Germline-derived CDR1 and CDR2 are SGHAT and FQNNGV. The CDR3 has 12 residues. The DNA for the CDR3 is TGTGCCAGCCGGTTCGAGAACGCTGAAGCTTTCTTT. It specifies CASRFENAEAFF.

The J gene is TRBJ2-3, the V gene TRBV10-1, with D unclear. The CDR3 length is 15 residues. Trimming took off 5 bases at V and 4 bases at J, with 16 bases between the two ends. Germline CDR1 WNHNN, CDR2 SYGVQD (reference sequence). The CDR3 spells CASSPGGASPDTQYF. The CDR3 coding sequence is TGCGCCAGCAGTCCCGGCGGAGCCTCACCAGATACGCAGTATTTT.

The chain uses TRBV12-3 or TRBV12-4 and TRBJ1-4, with unresolved D. CDR3 size: 14 residues. With 7 bases removed from V and 7 bases from J, the gap between germline ends came to 16 bases. CDR3 loop: CASNMSGLGEKLFF. The DNA of the CDR3 is TGTGCCAGCAATATGAGCGGTCTAGGTGAAAAACTGTTTTTT.

As for this clonotype: An end of the junction does not agree with germline; a read error may underlie this. This chain connects TRBV19 to TRBJ2-2; D might be TRBD2 (5 bases). There are 15 residues in the CDR3. CDR1 is LNHDA and CDR2 is SQIVND in the germline V gene (reference sequence). Here the CDR3 reads CTSSIVPGYGGELFF. The CDR3 DNA sequence: TGTACCAGTAGTATCGTTCCGGGGTATGGGGGGGAGCTGTTTTTT.

Comment on this clonotype: This may be a read error, as it is one base from a much larger clone. This chain joins TRBV5-4 and TRBJ1-6, with TRBD1 matching 9 bases. This CDR3 has 14 amino acids. The germline V gene has CDR1 SGHNT and CDR2 YYREEE (reference sequence). The CDR3 protein is CATSYDRGNSPLHF. CDR3 coding DNA: TGTGCCACCAGCTACGACAGGGGGAATTCACCCCTCCACTTT.

This clonotype has a handful of counts. This may be a read error, as it is one base from a much larger clone. The genes are TRBV6-1 and TRBJ1-5; D perhaps matches TRBD1 (6 bases). In germline, CDR1 is MNHNS, CDR2 SASEGT. This CDR3 spans 15 amino acids. Trimming took off 1 base at V and 7 bases at J, with 14 bases between the two ends. CDR3 sequence (DNA): TGTGCCAGCAGTGAAGTGGGGGGGGCTTTCCAGCCCCAGCATTTT. Translating it yields CASSEVGGAFQPQHF.

CDR3 bases: TGTGCCAGCTTCATTACAGGGGGTGTGGGGGGCTACACCTTC. It encodes CASFITGGVGGYTF. J is TRBJ1-2 and V is TRBV28; 8 positions agree with TRBD1. The CDR3 runs to 14 residues. Germline-derived CDR1 and CDR2 are MDHEN and SYDVKM. The V gene end was trimmed by 8 bases and the J gene end by 8 bases; junction bases not matched to a gene: 13.

In DNA, the CDR3 is TGTGCCAGTAGTCACAGGGTTGGGCGCCAAGAGACCCAGTACTTC. Translated: CASSHRVGRQETQYF. The gene calls are TRBV6-5 and TRBJ2-5; D might be TRBD1 (6 bases). The V end lost 9 bases, the J end lost 1 base, and 18 bases lay between the germline ends. Per germline, CDR1 MNHEY and CDR2 SVGAGI. The CDR3 contains 15 residues.

This clonotype occurred a few times. CDR3 in amino acids: CASNRVAGPDTQYF. In nucleotides, the CDR3 is TGCGCCAGCAACCGAGTGGCAGGGCCAGATACGCAGTATTTT. V gene TRBV4-1 combines with J gene TRBJ2-3, with D perhaps matching TRBD1 (5 bases). Germline V gene sequence: CDR1 MGHRA, CDR2 YSYEKL. The V end was cut by 7 bases, the J end by 4 bases, with 15 bases between. This CDR3 has 14 amino acids.

The J gene is TRBJ1-5, the V gene TRBV11-3; TRBD1 matches at 7 bases. Germline V lookup: CDR1 SGHNT, CDR2 YENEEA. Trimming cost V 1 base and J 3 bases; bases outside gene matches: 6. The CDR3 is made up of 16 amino acids. CDR3 protein: CASSLVRRGTNQPQHF. CDR3 bases: TGTGCCAGCAGCTTAGTTCGCAGGGGGACCAATCAGCCCCAGCATTTT.

The chain recombines TRBV4-3 with TRBJ1-3; no clear D gene. Trimming took 3 bases from V and 0 from J, leaving 12 bases between them. This CDR3 region has 16 residues. Germline assignment: CDR1 LGHNA and CDR2 YSLEER. In DNA, the CDR3 is TGCGCCAGCAGCCATGCTACCCCGATCTCTGGAAACACCATATATTTT. Its translation: CASSHATPISGNTIYF.

With regard to this clonotype: The junction does not match germline at one end; this may be a read error. This chain uses TRBV29-1 with TRBJ1-2, with 9 nucleotides matching TRBD1. CDR3 length equals 15 residues. Germline V lookup: CDR1 SQVTM, CDR2 ANQGSEA. CDR3 sequence: CSERGTGRANYGYTF. In DNA, the CDR3 is TGCAGCGAACGAGGGACAGGGCGAGCTAACTATGGATACACCTTC.

This clonotype was found many times. V is TRBV6-2 or TRBV6-3 and J is TRBJ2-7; 11 positions agree with TRBD2. There are 18 residues in the CDR3. The ends lost 4 bases at V and 2 bases at J; junction bases unmatched: 13. Germline values: CDR1 MNHEY, CDR2 SVGEGT. The CDR3 nucleotides read TGTGCCAGCAGTTCCTACCCGAGTCTAGCGGGAGGAACCTACGAGCAGTACTTC. Translated, it gives CASSSYPSLAGGTYEQYF.

Remarks on this clonotype: A read error is possible here, since a much larger clone lies one base away. The chain recombines TRBV29-1 with TRBJ2-7; 8 bases map to TRBD2. The CDR3 sequence is 14 residues long. The V segment lost 4 bases and the J segment 5 bases; nucleotides outside the gene matches: 10. Per germline, CDR1 SQVTM and CDR2 ANQGSEA. CDR3 sequence reads: CSVVRREAGDEQYF. In DNA, the CDR3 is TGCAGCGTTGTGAGGCGGGAGGCCGGCGACGAGCAGTACTTC.

Worth noting for this clonotype: One end of the junction is discordant with germline, which a read error may explain. This chain uses TRBV12-3 or TRBV12-4 with TRBJ2-5; TRBD2 agrees at 10 bases. CDR3 length: 15 residues. This CDR3 reads CVSSGLAGVVDSQYF. As DNA, the CDR3 is TGTGTCAGCAGCGGGCTAGCGGGAGTGGTGGACTCCCAGTACTTC.

This clonotype has just a few counts. A read error may explain this, as a much larger clone is one base away. The chain employs TRBV5-1 and TRBJ2-6; 9 bases match TRBD1. V lost 5 bases, J lost 6 bases, and 12 bases stayed unmatched. Looked up from germline, CDR1 is SGHRS and CDR2 is YFSETQ. CDR3 length: 17 residues. As DNA, the CDR3 is TGCGCCAGCAGTTCCGGGACAGGGCTAGGTGAGGCCAACGTCCTGACTTTC. It is translated as CASSSGTGLGEANVLTF.

Of note for this clonotype: Germline and junction disagree at one end, which may indicate a read error. The rearrangement joins TRBV14 to TRBJ1-1; no firm D call. The CDR3 covers 16 residues. Germline V gene lookup returns CDR1 SGHDN and CDR2 FVKESK. The CDR3 DNA is TGTACCAGCAGCCAAGATGGCGCGGGGAGAAGGACTGAAGTTTTCTTT. This codes for CTSSQDGAGRRTEVFF.

With regard to this clonotype: This is likely a read error, given that the CDR3 carries no conserved phenylalanine or tryptophan at its end. The DNA is omitted, as the CDR3 cannot be located on it reliably, and the CDR3 follows TCRdb's listing. The V and J genes are TRBV4-1 and TRBJ2-5; no DNA check was done on the table's D call, TRBD2. The germline V gene encodes CDR1 MGHRA and CDR2 YSYEKL. The CDR3 comprises 17 residues, both ends counted. The CDR3 spells CASSSGLLVDPQETRYL.

Notes on this clonotype: A much larger clone differs by one base, so this may be a read error. The CDR3 coding sequence is TGTGCCAGCACCTCTATGGGGGGTTCAGAGACCCAGTACTTC. Translated, it gives CASTSMGGSETQYF. The chain is built from TRBV5-6 and TRBJ2-5, with a possible D match to TRBD2 (6 bases). Per the germline V gene, CDR1 is SGHDT and CDR2 is YYEEEE. The V end lost 6 bases, the J end lost 4 bases, and 16 bases lay between the germline ends. The CDR3 runs to 14 residues.